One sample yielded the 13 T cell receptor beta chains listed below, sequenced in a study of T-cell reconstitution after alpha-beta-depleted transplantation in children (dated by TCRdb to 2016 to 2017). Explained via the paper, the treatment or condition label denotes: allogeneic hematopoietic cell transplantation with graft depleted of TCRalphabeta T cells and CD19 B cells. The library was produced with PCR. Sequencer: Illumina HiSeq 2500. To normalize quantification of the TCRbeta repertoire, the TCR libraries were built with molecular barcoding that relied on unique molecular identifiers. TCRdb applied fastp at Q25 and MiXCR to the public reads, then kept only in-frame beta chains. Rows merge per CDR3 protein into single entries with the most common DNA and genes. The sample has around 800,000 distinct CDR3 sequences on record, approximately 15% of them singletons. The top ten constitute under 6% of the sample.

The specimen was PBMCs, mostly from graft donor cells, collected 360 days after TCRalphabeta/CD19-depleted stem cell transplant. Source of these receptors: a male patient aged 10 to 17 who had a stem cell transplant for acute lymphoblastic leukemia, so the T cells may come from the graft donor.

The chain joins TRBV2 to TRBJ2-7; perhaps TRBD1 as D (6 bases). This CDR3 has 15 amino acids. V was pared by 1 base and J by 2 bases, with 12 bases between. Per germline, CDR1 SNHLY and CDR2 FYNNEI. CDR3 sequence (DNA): TGTGCCAGCAGTGAAGGCCTGACAGGAACCTACGAGCAGTACTTC. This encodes CASSEGLTGTYEQYF. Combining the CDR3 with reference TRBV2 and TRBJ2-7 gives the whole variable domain EPEVTQTPSHQVTQMGQEVILRCVPISNHLYFYWYRQILGQKVEFLVSFYNNEISEKSEIFDDQFSVERPDGSNFTLKIRSTKLEDSAMYFCASSEGLTGTYEQYFGPGTRLTVT.

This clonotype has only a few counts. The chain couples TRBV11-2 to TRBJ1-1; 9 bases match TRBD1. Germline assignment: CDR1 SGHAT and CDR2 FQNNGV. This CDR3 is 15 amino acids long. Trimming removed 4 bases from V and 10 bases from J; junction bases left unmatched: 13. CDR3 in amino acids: CASSWVTGGGSRAFF. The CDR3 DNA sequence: TGTGCCAGCAGCTGGGTGACAGGGGGTGGATCGAGAGCTTTCTTT.

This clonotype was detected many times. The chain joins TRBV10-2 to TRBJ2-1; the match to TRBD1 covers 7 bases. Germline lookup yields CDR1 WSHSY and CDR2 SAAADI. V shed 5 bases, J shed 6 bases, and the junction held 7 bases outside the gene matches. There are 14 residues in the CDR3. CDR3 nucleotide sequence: TGCGCCAGCAGTCAGACAGGGAACGGCAATGAGCAGTTCTTC. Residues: CASSQTGNGNEQFF.

The CDR3 region has the DNA TGCGCCAGCAGCCAAGCCCCCGGGACAGGGCTTCGAGGGTCCTACGAGCAGTACTTC. Translating gives CASSQAPGTGLRGSYEQYF. This chain joins TRBV4-1 and TRBJ2-7, with 9 bases lining up with TRBD1. Germline loops: CDR1 MGHRA, CDR2 YSYEKL. The CDR3 contains 19 residues. With V trimmed by 1 base and J by 1 base, 14 bases remained unmatched.

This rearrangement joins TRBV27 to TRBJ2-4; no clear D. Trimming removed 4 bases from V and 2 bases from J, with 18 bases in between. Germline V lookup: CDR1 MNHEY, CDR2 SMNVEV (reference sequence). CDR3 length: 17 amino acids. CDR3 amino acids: CASSSSRRTESKNIQYF. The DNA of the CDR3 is TGTGCCAGCAGTTCCAGCCGCCGAACGGAGTCCAAAAACATTCAGTACTTC.

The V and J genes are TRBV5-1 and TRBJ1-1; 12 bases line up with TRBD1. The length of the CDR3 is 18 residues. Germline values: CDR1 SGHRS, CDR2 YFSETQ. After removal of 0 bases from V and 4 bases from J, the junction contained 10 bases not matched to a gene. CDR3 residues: CASSLERGQGAFGTEAFF. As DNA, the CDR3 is TGCGCCAGCAGCTTGGAACGGGGACAGGGGGCGTTCGGCACTGAAGCTTTCTTT.

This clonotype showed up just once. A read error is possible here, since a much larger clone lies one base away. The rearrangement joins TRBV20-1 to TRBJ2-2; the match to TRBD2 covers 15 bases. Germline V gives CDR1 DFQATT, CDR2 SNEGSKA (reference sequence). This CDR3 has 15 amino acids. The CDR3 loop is CSAPGLAGGTGVLFF. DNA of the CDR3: TGCAGTGCGCCGGGACTAGCGGGGGGTACCGGGGTGCTGTTTTTT.

The CDR3 reads CASSEVIVAPEGEAQYF. CDR3 bases: TGTGCCAGCAGTGAAGTCATAGTAGCTCCGGAGGGTGAGGCGCAGTATTTT. This chain joins TRBV25-1 and TRBJ2-3; a weak D match, TRBD2 (6 bases). CDR3 length: 17 residues. The germline V gene encodes CDR1 MGHDK and CDR2 SYGVNS. V lost 2 bases to trimming and J lost 10 bases, with 25 bases between them.

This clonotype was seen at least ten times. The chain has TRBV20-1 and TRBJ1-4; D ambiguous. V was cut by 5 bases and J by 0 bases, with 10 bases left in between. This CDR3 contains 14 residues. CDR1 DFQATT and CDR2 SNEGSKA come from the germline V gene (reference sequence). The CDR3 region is CSAPTGATNEKLFF. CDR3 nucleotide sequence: TGCAGTGCTCCCACGGGTGCAACTAATGAAAAACTGTTTTTT.

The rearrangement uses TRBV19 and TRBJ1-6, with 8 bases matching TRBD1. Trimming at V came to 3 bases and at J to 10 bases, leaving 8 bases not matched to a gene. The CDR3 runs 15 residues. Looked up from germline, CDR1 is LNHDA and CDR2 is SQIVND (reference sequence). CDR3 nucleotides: TGTGCCAGTAGTATCATGGACAGGGTAGCATCACCCCTCCACTTT. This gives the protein CASSIMDRVASPLHF.

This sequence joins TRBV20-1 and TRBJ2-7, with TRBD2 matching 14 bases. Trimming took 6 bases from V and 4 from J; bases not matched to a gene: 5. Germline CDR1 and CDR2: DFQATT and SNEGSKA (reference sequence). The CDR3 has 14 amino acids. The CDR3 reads CSAQGLAGEYEQYF. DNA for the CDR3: TGCAGTGCGCAGGGACTAGCGGGAGAGTACGAGCAGTACTTC.

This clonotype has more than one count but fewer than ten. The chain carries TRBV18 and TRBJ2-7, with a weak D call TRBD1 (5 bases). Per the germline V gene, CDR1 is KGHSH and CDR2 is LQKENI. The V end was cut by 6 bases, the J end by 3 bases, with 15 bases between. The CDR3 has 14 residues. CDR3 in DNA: TGTGCCAGCTCGACGGCAGGGATACGCTACGAGCAGTACTTC. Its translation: CASSTAGIRYEQYF. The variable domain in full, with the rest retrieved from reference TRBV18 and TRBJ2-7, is NAGVMQNPRHLVRRRGQEARLRCSPMKGHSHVYWYRQLPEEGLKFMVYLQKENIIDESGMPKERFSAEFPKEGPSILRIQQVVRGDSAAYFCASSTAGIRYEQYFGPGTRLTVT.

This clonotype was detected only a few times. The DNA of the CDR3 is TGTGCCAGCAGTTCTGGGCACAGCAATCAGCCCCAGCATTTT. Protein product: CASSSGHSNQPQHF. The rearrangement joins TRBV27 to TRBJ1-5; D gene unclear. V lost 4 bases and J 1 base, leaving 8 bases between the germline ends. Germline V gene lookup returns CDR1 MNHEY and CDR2 SMNVEV (reference sequence). There are 14 residues in the CDR3.